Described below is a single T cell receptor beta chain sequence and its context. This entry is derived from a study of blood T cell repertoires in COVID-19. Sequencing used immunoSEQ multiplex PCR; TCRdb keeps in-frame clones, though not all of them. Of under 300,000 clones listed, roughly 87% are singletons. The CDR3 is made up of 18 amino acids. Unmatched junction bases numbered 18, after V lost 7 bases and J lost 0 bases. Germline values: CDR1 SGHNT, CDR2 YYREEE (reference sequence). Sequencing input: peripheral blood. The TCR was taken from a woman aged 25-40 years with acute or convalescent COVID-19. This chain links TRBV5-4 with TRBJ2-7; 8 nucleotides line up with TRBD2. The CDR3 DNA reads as TGTGCCAGCTTAGGGGGGACTAGATTCCCCCCAAGCTCCTACGAGCAGTACTTC. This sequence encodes CASLGGTRFPPSSYEQYF.